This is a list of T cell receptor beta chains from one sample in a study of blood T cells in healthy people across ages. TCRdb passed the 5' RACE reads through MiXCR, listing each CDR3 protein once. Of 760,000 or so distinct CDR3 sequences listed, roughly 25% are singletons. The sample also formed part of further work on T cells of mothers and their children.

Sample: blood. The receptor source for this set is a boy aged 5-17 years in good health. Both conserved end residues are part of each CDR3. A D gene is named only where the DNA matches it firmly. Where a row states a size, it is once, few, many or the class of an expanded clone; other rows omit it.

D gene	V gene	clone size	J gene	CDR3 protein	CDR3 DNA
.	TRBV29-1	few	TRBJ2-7	CSVGPWNEQYF	TGCAGCGTTGGTCCCTGGAACGAGCAGTACTTC
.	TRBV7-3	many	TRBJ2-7	CASSINPGYEQYF	TGTGCCAGCAGCATCAACCCAGGTTACGAGCAGTACTTC
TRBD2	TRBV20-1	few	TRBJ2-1	CSASLAGGVPNEQFF	TGCAGTGCTAGTCTAGCGGGGGGGGTTCCGAATGAGCAGTTCTTC
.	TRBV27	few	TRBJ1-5	CASSLSWQVGVQPQHF	TGTGCCAGCAGTTTATCTTGGCAGGTGGGGGTTCAGCCCCAGCATTTT
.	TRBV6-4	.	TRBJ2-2	CASSGGASSGELFF	TGTGCCAGCAGTGGCGGGGCTAGCAGCGGGGAGCTGTTTTTT
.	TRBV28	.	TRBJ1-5	CASSHLRAGRNQPQHF	TGTGCCAGTAGCCACCTTAGGGCGGGTAGGAATCAGCCCCAGCATTTT
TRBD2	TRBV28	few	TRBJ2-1	CASSPLLAGDDNEQFF	TGTGCCAGCAGCCCCCTACTAGCGGGAGACGACAATGAGCAGTTCTTC
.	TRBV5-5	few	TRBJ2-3	CASSQSWGPTDTQYF	TGTGCCAGCAGTCAGTCGTGGGGACCCACAGATACGCAGTATTTT
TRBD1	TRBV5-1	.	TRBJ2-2	CASSPTGVRELFF	TGCGCCAGCAGCCCGACAGGGGTGAGGGAGCTGTTTTTT
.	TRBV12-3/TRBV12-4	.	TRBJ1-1	CASAAGAEAFF	TGTGCCAGCGCTGCCGGGGCTGAAGCTTTCTTT
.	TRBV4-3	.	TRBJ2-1	CASSQEEGNNEQFF	TGCGCCAGCAGCCAAGAGGAGGGTAACAATGAGCAGTTCTTC
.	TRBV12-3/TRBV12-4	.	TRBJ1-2	CASSLGGVGYGYTF	TGTGCCAGCAGTTTAGGGGGCGTTGGTTATGGCTACACCTTC
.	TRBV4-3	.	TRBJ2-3	CASSQDKARTDTQYF	TGCGCCAGCAGCCAAGATAAGGCGCGCACAGATACGCAGTATTTT
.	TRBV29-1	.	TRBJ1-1	CSVRTNKEAFF	TGCAGCGTTAGGACAAATAAGGAAGCTTTCTTT
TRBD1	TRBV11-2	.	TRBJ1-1	CASSLDSRGAFTEAFF	TGTGCCAGCAGCTTAGATTCCAGGGGGGCGTTCACTGAAGCTTTCTTT
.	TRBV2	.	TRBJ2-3	CASSETPVPLTDTQYF	TGTGCCAGCAGTGAGACTCCGGTGCCGCTCACAGATACGCAGTATTTT
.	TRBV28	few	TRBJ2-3	CASSLQGGTQYF	TGTGCCAGCAGTCTACAGGGTGGTACGCAGTATTTT